This T cell receptor beta chain was sequenced in a study of cytomegalovirus exposure and HLA in healthy donors. This PCR relied on a set of 60 Vbeta primers and 13 Jbeta primers. Sequencing was performed with immunoSEQ multiplex PCR; in TCRdb, only in-frame clones are kept and a portion is missing. The profile covers about 180,000 clones, with roughly 78% appearing a single time and less than 2% taken by the ten largest. CDR3 length equals 16 residues. In regard to this clone: Its antigen is not known.

Study outcomes and limitations: Later analysis showed most CMV-associated TCR beta chains appearing HLA-restricted.

The V gene is TRBV21-1, the J gene TRBJ1-6. TRBV21-1 is tagged as a pseudogene. This receptor was identified in a young woman in good health and CMV-seronegative. The sample consisted of PBMCs. The CDR3 sequence is CASSKDSVYLNSPLHF. In DNA, the CDR3 is TGTGCCAGCAGCAAAGACTCGGTGTACCTCAATTCACCCCTCCACTTT.